This is a list of T cell receptor beta chains from one sample in a study of cytomegalovirus exposure and HLA in healthy donors. Only in-frame clones appear in the TCRdb table, and some are missing; sequencing was by immunoSEQ multiplex PCR. The sample has 200,000 to 250,000 clones, roughly 70% seen once. Sequencing was performed on PBMCs. These receptors came from a woman aged 25 to 39 in good health and CMV-seronegative. Each CDR3 is given with its conserved first and last residue. The D gene is left open where the match is weak. A row's size may be missing; if present it is once, few, many or a size class.

size | J | V | D | DNA | CDR3
NA | TRBJ2-7 | TRBV4-2 | NA | TGTGCCAGCAGCCAAGAAGCGGGCCGTGGGGAGCAGTACTTC | CASSQEAGRGEQYF
NA | TRBJ1-1 | TRBV7-9 | NA | TGTTCCTGTTCGAGGAACACTGAAGCTTTCTTT | CSCSRNTEAFF
few | TRBJ2-1 | TRBV14 | TRBD2 | TGTGCCAGCAGCCACCAGCGGGAAGGTGAGCAGTTCTTC | CASSHQREGEQFF
NA | TRBJ2-5 | TRBV2 | NA | TGTGCCAGCAGCGGGAACGGGCCAGAGACCCAGTACTTC | CASSGNGPETQYF
few | TRBJ2-1 | TRBV29-1 | TRBD1 | TGCAGCGTCCGAAATTGGGACAGGGGCAATGAGCAGTTCTTC | CSVRNWDRGNEQFF
NA | TRBJ2-2 | TRBV14 | NA | TGTGCCAGCAGCCTAGGACTCGGACTCTACACCGGGGAGCTGTTTTTT | CASSLGLGLYTGELFF
NA | TRBJ1-1 | TRBV10-1 | TRBD1 | TGCGCCAGCAGTGAAACAGGGGGGAAAACTGAAGCTTTCTTT | CASSETGGKTEAFF
NA | TRBJ2-5 | TRBV5-8 | TRBD2 | TGTGCCAGCAGCTTGGACCGGGGGGATTGGGAAGAGACCCAGTACTTC | CASSLDRGDWEETQYF
once | TRBJ2-1 | TRBV25-1 | TRBD2 | TGTGCCAGCAGTCCTAGTAGCGGGAGCCTCTACAATGAGCAGTTCTTC | CASSPSSGSLYNEQFF
NA | TRBJ1-5 | TRBV19 | NA | TGTGCCGCCAACGGAGGGGATAGCAATCAGCCCCAGCATTTT | CAANGGDSNQPQHF
NA | TRBJ2-3 | TRBV7-9 | TRBD2 | TGTGCCAGCAGCCCACCGACTAGCGGGAGGGCCTGGGGAGCAGATACGCAGTATTTT | CASSPPTSGRAWGADTQYF
NA | TRBJ1-1 | TRBV2 | NA | TGTGCCAGCAGTAGAACGATCAGGGACACTGAAGCTTTCTTT | CASSRTIRDTEAFF
NA | TRBJ1-2 | TRBV5-3 | TRBD1 | TGTGCCAGAAGGCGCCGGGACAGACTTTACTATGGCTACACCTTC | CARRRRDRLYYGYTF
NA | TRBJ2-1 | TRBV7-6 | TRBD1 | TGTGCCAGCAGCTCTTTAACCGGGACAGCCAATGAGCAGTTCTTC | CASSSLTGTANEQFF
NA | TRBJ1-1 | TRBV27 | NA | TGTGCCAGCAGTTTAGCGGGGGCGGGTGAAGCTTTCTTT | CASSLAGAGEAFF
NA | TRBJ1-2 | TRBV9 | NA | TGTGCCAGCAGCGTAGGTGGCGGCGACTATGGCTACACCTTC | CASSVGGGDYGYTF
NA | TRBJ1-5 | TRBV9 | NA | TGTGCCAGCAGCGTCGGACAGCTCAATCAGCCCCAGCATTTT | CASSVGQLNQPQHF
NA | TRBJ1-1 | TRBV2 | NA | TGTGTCAGCAGTGAAGAGGGGATTGTGTCAACCATGAACACTGAAGCTTTCTTT | CVSSEEGIVSTMNTEAFF
NA | TRBJ2-5 | TRBV14 | TRBD2 | TGTGCCAGCAGCCGAACCCAGGGACTAGCGGAAGAGACCCAGTACTTC | CASSRTQGLAEETQYF
once | TRBJ2-3 | TRBV27 | TRBD2 | TGTGCCAGCAGTCCCCGGACTAGGCCGGATACGCAGTATTTT | CASSPRTRPDTQYF
NA | TRBJ1-2 | TRBV4-2 | NA | TGTGCCAGCAGCCAAGATCCTAGGGACTCTTATGGCTACACCTTC | CASSQDPRDSYGYTF
NA | TRBJ2-7 | TRBV5-6 | NA | TGTGCCAGCAGCTTGGTAGACACCCTCTACGAGCAGTACTTC | CASSLVDTLYEQYF
NA | TRBJ2-7 | TRBV27 | NA | TGTGCCAGCAGTTTCCTTGACAGCTCCTACGAGCAGTACTTC | CASSFLDSSYEQYF
NA | TRBJ2-7 | TRBV19 | NA | TGTGCCAGTAGTACCGGAAGCGTCTCCTACGAGCAGTACTTC | CASSTGSVSYEQYF
NA | TRBJ2-5 | TRBV13 | NA | TGTGCCAGCAGCTTAGGCTTAGCGGTTCAAGAGACCCAGTACTTC | CASSLGLAVQETQYF
few | TRBJ1-1 | TRBV29-1 | TRBD1 | TGCAGCGCCGTTACAGGGGGCGGGAACACTGAAGCTTTCTTT | CSAVTGGGNTEAFF
few | TRBJ2-3 | TRBV7-2 | NA | TGTGCCAGCAGCTTCGGGGGTAGCACAGATACGCAGTATTTT | CASSFGGSTDTQYF
NA | TRBJ1-2 | TRBV30 | NA | TGTGCCTGGAGTGAGGGACACTCTAACTATGGCTACACCTTC | CAWSEGHSNYGYTF
few | TRBJ1-1 | TRBV19 | NA | TGTGCCAGTAGTATTGCGACAATGAACACTGAAGCTTTCTTT | CASSIATMNTEAFF
NA | TRBJ2-7 | TRBV2 | TRBD1 | TGTGCCAGCAGTGTGCGACAGGGTTACGAGCAGTACTTC | CASSVRQGYEQYF
few | TRBJ2-5 | TRBV10-1 | TRBD2 | TGCGCCAGCAGGGCCGGGACTAGCGGGAGTCGAGAGACCCAGTACTTC | CASRAGTSGSRETQYF
NA | TRBJ2-7 | TRBV15 | TRBD1 | TGTGCCACCAGCAAGGTTTCCGGGACAGCGAGCTCCTACGAGCAGTACTTC | CATSKVSGTASSYEQYF
NA | TRBJ2-5 | TRBV2 | TRBD2 | TGTGCCTGCGATAGCGGGGGTGGGCAAGAGACCCAGTACTTC | CACDSGGGQETQYF
NA | TRBJ2-4 | TRBV18 | NA | TGTGCCAGCTCACCAACTGCAGGACAAAAAATTCAGTACTTC | CASSPTAGQKIQYF
NA | TRBJ2-1 | TRBV7-9 | NA | TGTGCCAGCAGCTTGGAGAGCGTAGCTTACAATGAGCAGTTCTTC | CASSLESVAYNEQFF
NA | TRBJ2-7 | TRBV5-6 | NA | TGTGCCAGCAGCGGAGCTAGCGCTTCCTACGAGCAGTACTTC | CASSGASASYEQYF
NA | TRBJ1-2 | TRBV11-2 | TRBD1 | TGTGCCAGCAGCTCAGGGGACAGAGTCTATGGCTACACCTTC | CASSSGDRVYGYTF
few | TRBJ1-6 | TRBV5-6 | NA | TGTGCCAGCAGCTTTGGCAATAATTCACCCCTCCACTTT | CASSFGNNSPLHF
NA | TRBJ2-5 | TRBV6-1 | NA | TGTGCCAGCCGTCCGAAGCGGCAAGAGACCCAGTACTTC | CASRPKRQETQYF
NA | TRBJ1-2 | TRBV11-2 | NA | TGTGCCAGCAGCCCGCGGACAGCTTATGGCTACACCTTC | CASSPRTAYGYTF
few | TRBJ2-2 | TRBV7-9 | TRBD2 | TGTGCCAGCAGCTTCCGAACGACTAGCGCCGGGGAGCTGTTTTTT | CASSFRTTSAGELFF
NA | TRBJ1-5 | TRBV15 | TRBD1 | TGTGCCACGTCGACAGGGGACAATCAGCCCCAGCATTTT | CATSTGDNQPQHF
few | TRBJ2-3 | TRBV9 | TRBD2 | TGTGCCAGCAGCTCCCGACTAGCGGGAGGCGGCACAGATACGCAGTATTTT | CASSSRLAGGGTDTQYF
NA | TRBJ1-2 | TRBV5-1 | NA | TGCGCCAGCAGCCAAAGTTCTATGGATGGCTACACCTTC | CASSQSSMDGYTF
NA | TRBJ1-1 | TRBV7-3 | NA | TGTGCCAACAGCTCCGAGCGTTCCACTGAAGCTTTCTTT | CANSSERSTEAFF
few | TRBJ1-2 | TRBV5-1 | TRBD1 | TGCGCCAGCAGCTTTCGACAGGGGGCGCGCGAGGGCTACACCTTC | CASSFRQGAREGYTF
NA | TRBJ1-2 | TRBV11-2 | NA | TGTGCCAGCAGCTTAGAACAGGGCGACTATGGCTACACCTTC | CASSLEQGDYGYTF
NA | TRBJ2-2 | TRBV18 | NA | TGTGCCAGCTCACCCTTTGAGCCATCCACCGGGGAGCTGTTTTTT | CASSPFEPSTGELFF
NA | TRBJ2-3 | TRBV10-3 | TRBD1 | TGTGCCATCAGTTACAGGGGAGATACGCAGTATTTT | CAISYRGDTQYF